The present T cell receptor (beta chain) was sequenced within a study of T cells in Graves' hyperthyroidism and ophthalmopathy. Amplified TCR beta CDR3 regions came from RNA transcripts. During a first-round RT-PCR of the TCR CDR3, the HTBI primer set was used. MiXCR, applied by TCRdb to the multiplex PCR reads, yields one record per CDR3 protein. The sample records approximately 400,000 distinct CDR3 sequences, about 15% being singletons. The sample holds a few counts of this clonotype. Its antigen is not identified. The study's findings and limits: The blood repertoire included most of the expanded thyroid clonotypes above 0.001.

This TCR was sampled from a woman in her twenties or thirties with Graves' hyperthyroidism. Sequencing used blood.

As DNA, the CDR3 is TGTGCCAGCAGTGTCTGGATCTCCTACGAGCAGTACTTC. Amino acids: CASSVWISYEQYF. The rearrangement uses TRBV12-3 or TRBV12-4 and TRBJ2-7, with no clear D. The V gene lost 5 bases and the J gene lost 0 bases, with 8 bases spanning the gap. The CDR3 runs to 13 residues.